This T cell receptor beta chain stems from a study of shared clonotypes between healthy human individuals (dated by TCRdb to between 2020 and 2021). For the study in its entirety: The cohort comprised two women and a few men aged 18 to 49 years. To estimate repertoire size and how much clonotype sharing occurs between individuals, the study deeply sequenced the blood TCR repertoires of several healthy adults. For each donor, CD4 naive and CD4 memory were each run on three plates, CD8 naive on two plates, and CD8 memory on one plate. Each donor's leukapheresis produced roughly between roughly 0.94 and 9.5 billion PBMCs. To increase sequencing depth and limit assay-specific biases, different laboratories used diverse techniques to prepare libraries and sequence TCR repertoires. The full study reports these points: Larger estimated clonotype richness was generally found for naive subsets than for memory subsets. Sharing across a few donors was observed for about 5% of naive CD4, 3% to 4% of naive CD8, about 2.5% of memory CD4, and around 0.42% of memory CD8 clonotypes. Compared with non-shared clonotypes, the clonotypes found in all four sorted-subset donors had higher generation probabilities. Pairwise subsampling indicated that sequencing depth was expected to affect the degree of clonotype sharing among donors. Because the study included a small number of donors, the genetic and exposure-history diversity represented was limited. Rarefaction of sorted-subset datasets indicated incomplete sequencing despite the large sequencing depth. Sampling was restricted to blood, and TCR repertoires in tissues likely differ from the TCR repertoires found in blood.

V sheds 8 bases and J sheds 5 bases, leaving 16 bases between their ends. The CDR3 contains 13 residues, cysteine and phenylalanine counted. The read is trimmed to its CDR3 DNA, 39 bases read in frame from base 1. The germline V gene yields SQVTM for CDR1 and ANQGSEA for CDR2. CD8 naive samples consisted of CD45RO-negative cells that were positively selected for CCR7, yielding a CD45RA+CCR7+ population without TemRA cells. The donors were healthy, HIV-negative adults with no recently reported acute infections or vaccinations. Every donor was a Caucasian adult residing in Nashville, Tennessee, USA. Blood was obtained by leukapheresis, after which PBMCs were separated by Ficoll-Histopaque density gradient centrifugation and cryopreserved in liquid nitrogen vapor phase. Analytical flow cytometry was used to check the purity and quantity of every magnetically sorted T cell population. Each sorted fraction had its genomic DNA isolated and then quantified by UV absorbance on a Nanodrop 2000c.

Using the deep immunoSEQ assay, multiplex PCR amplified TCR CDR3 regions from genomic DNA. Extracted genomic DNA from each cell subset was spread evenly across all wells of several immunoSEQ 96-well plates, with each plate serving as a replicate. For sorted subsets, each replicate PCR was loaded with about 0.2 ug genomic DNA, equivalent to 25,000 to 30,000 T cell genomes. Purified libraries were measured with a Qubit 3.0 fluorometer, size-checked on a Bioanalyzer 2100, and measured again with the KAPA Library Quantification kit. Each immunoSEQ 96-well plate was sequenced on its own single-read 150-cycle Illumina NextSeq 550 flow cell. As for how the authors treated the data: The immunoSEQ output contained only junctional sequences without quality scores, so filtering could not match that applied to full-length reads. Sequences were annotated with PyIR, a Python wrapper for IgBLAST v1.9, using IMGT germline references to assign V/J genes and CDR3. Reads were removed for weak V/J assignments (E-value above 1e-6), missing CDR3, stop codons, out-of-frame junctions, or ambiguous translated residues. V3J clonotypes were defined as sequences sharing an identical inferred V gene, J gene, and CDR3 amino acid sequence. Percentage overlap between repertoires was calculated by dividing the number of shared unique clonotypes by the size of the smaller repertoire. Richness of each repertoire was evaluated using RTK rarefaction, the Chao1 estimator, and Recon v2.1 estimates of unobserved clonotypes. OLGA was used to compute generation probabilities for all TCRbeta clonotypes that the gDNA method yielded from a handful of donors. TCRdb limited this immuneACCESS table to in-frame rearrangements with V and J called. A share of clones is missing; checked studies link under half to unresolved V genes, and the rest is unexplained. V and J calls plus clone size are reproduced from that table; the DNA served to infer D and trimming. In all, the sample holds about 800,000 clones, and 96% of those were seen once. The top ten hold about 0.22% of the sample.

A word on this clone: No antigen is known for it. No clone much larger than this one lies a single base away; base qualities are absent.

The sequencing sample was made of naive CD8+ T cells sorted from blood. The cell subset or site label, as the study defines it: CD45RA+CCR7+. The V gene is TRBV29-1 and the J gene is TRBJ2-1; a tentative D call is TRBD2 (7 bases match). The sequence came from a man under 40 in good health. CDR3 loop: CSTEGGAHNEQFF. Here is the DNA: TGCAGCACCGAGGGGGGGGCCCACAATGAGCAGTTCTTC.